The 31 T cell receptor beta chains below come from one sample, sequenced in a study of blood T cell repertoires in COVID-19. Sequencing used immunoSEQ multiplex PCR; TCRdb keeps in-frame clones, though not all of them. The repertoire includes 150,000 to 200,000 clones, 82% of them detected once, and approximately 21% sits in the top ten. What was sequenced was peripheral blood. The receptors shown here come from a woman of 80 years or more with acute or convalescent COVID-19.

The CDR3 sequence is CASSYTQGTEAFF. The CDR3 DNA sequence: TGTGCCAGCAGCTATACCCAGGGGACTGAAGCTTTCTTT. The chain links TRBV7-2 to TRBJ1-1, with TRBD1 as a possible D gene (6 bases). Trimming removed 4 bases at V and 5 bases at J, with 11 bases between. Looked up from germline, CDR1 is SGHTA and CDR2 is FQGNSA. CDR3 length equals 13 residues.

The chain recombines TRBV2 with TRBJ2-3; 12 bases align to TRBD2. Germline V gene sequence: CDR1 SNHLY, CDR2 FYNNEI. V gave up 7 bases and J gave up 12 bases; unmatched junction bases: 11. The CDR3 has 14 amino acids. The DNA for the CDR3 is TGTGCCAGCACTAGACTAGCGGGGGATTTTGCCCAGTATTTT. Its translation: CASTRLAGDFAQYF.

This clone appeared a single time. The chain employs TRBV9 and TRBJ2-5, with 13 nucleotides matching TRBD2. CDR3 length equals 16 residues. Germline-derived CDR1 and CDR2 are SGDLS and YYNGEE. Germline trimming cut 3 bases from V and 4 bases from J; bases unmatched to any gene: 6. This CDR3 reads CASSAQLAGGGETQYF. In nucleotides, the CDR3 is TGTGCCAGCAGCGCCCAACTAGCGGGAGGGGGAGAGACCCAGTACTTC.

V gene TRBV7-8 combines with J gene TRBJ2-7, with 11 bases fitting TRBD2. Trimming removed 5 bases from V and 7 bases from J; junction bases left unmatched: 22. The CDR3 sequence is 19 residues long. Germline values: CDR1 SGHVS, CDR2 FQNEAQ. CDR3 amino acids: CASSIDNNPVSGRGGEQYF. As DNA, the CDR3 is TGTGCCAGCAGCATAGACAATAACCCTGTTAGCGGGAGGGGAGGTGAGCAGTACTTC.

The chain is built from TRBV5-1 and TRBJ1-2; tentatively, D is TRBD1 (5 bases). Trimming took 6 bases from V and 7 from J, leaving 19 bases between them. CDR1 and CDR2 from the germline V gene are SGHRS and YFSETQ. The CDR3 length is 14 residues. The CDR3 sequence: CASTPGQGSSGYTF. CDR3 DNA sequence: TGCGCCAGCACCCCAGGGCAGGGATCAAGTGGCTACACCTTC.

The chain links TRBV30 to TRBJ1-6, with 7 positions matching TRBD1. Trimming at V came to 7 bases and at J to 9 bases, leaving 6 bases not matched to a gene. From germline, CDR1 is GTSNPN and CDR2 SVGIG (reference sequence). The CDR3 extends over 12 amino acids. The CDR3 sequence is CASTGAGSPLHF. DNA for the CDR3: TGTGCCTCTACAGGGGCCGGTTCACCCCTCCACTTT.

The chain has TRBV6-1 and TRBJ1-5; 11 bases line up with TRBD1. J lost 3 bases, V lost 1 base, and 11 bases had no gene match. This CDR3 contains 19 residues. Germline V gene lookup returns CDR1 MNHNS and CDR2 SASEGT. The CDR3 protein is CASSEGGGQGGVSNQPQHF. The CDR3 bases are TGTGCCAGCAGTGAAGGAGGGGGACAGGGGGGGGTTTCCAATCAGCCCCAGCATTTT.

CDR3 protein: CASSLKGVGELFF. In nucleotides, the CDR3 is TGTGCCAGCAGCTTAAAAGGGGTCGGGGAGCTGTTTTTT. The chain employs TRBV11-1 and TRBJ2-2; D might be TRBD1 (5 bases). This CDR3 is built from 13 residues. Germline loops: CDR1 SGHAT, CDR2 FQDESV (reference sequence). Trimming left V 2 bases short and J 7 bases short, with 8 bases between.

The chain is built from TRBV19 and TRBJ2-7; 10 positions match TRBD1. The CDR3 extends over 14 amino acids. With V trimmed by 3 bases and J by 3 bases, 2 bases remained unmatched. The V gene's germline CDR1 is LNHDA and CDR2 SQIVND (reference sequence). The CDR3 region has the DNA TGTGCCAGTAGTATGGGACAGGGGATCTACGAGCAGTACTTC. It is translated as CASSMGQGIYEQYF.

This clone turned up a few times. This chain links TRBV19 with TRBJ1-2; perhaps TRBD1 as D (5 bases). CDR3 length: 13 residues. Germline V gene sequence: CDR1 LNHDA, CDR2 SQIVND (reference sequence). The ends were cut back, 3 bases at V and 8 bases at J, with 13 bases in the middle. The chain's CDR3 is CASSIWGDAGYTF. CDR3 coding DNA: TGTGCCAGTAGTATTTGGGGGGATGCAGGCTACACCTTC.

V and J are TRBV2 and TRBJ1-5; 8 positions agree with TRBD1. V was clipped by 5 bases and J by 3 bases; unmatched bases: 3. This CDR3 spans 14 amino acids. Germline V gene lookup returns CDR1 SNHLY and CDR2 FYNNEI. CDR3 bases: TGTGCCAGCAGTCGACAGGGGACCAATCAGCCCCAGCATTTT. This encodes CASSRQGTNQPQHF. The complete variable domain, with remaining parts taken from reference TRBV2 and TRBJ1-5, reads EPEVTQTPSHQVTQMGQEVILRCVPISNHLYFYWYRQILGQKVEFLVSFYNNEISEKSEIFDDQFSVERPDGSNFTLKIRSTKLEDSAMYFCASSRQGTNQPQHFGDGTRLSIL.

V and J are TRBV4-1 and TRBJ2-2; D perhaps matches TRBD2 (6 bases). Germline V CDR1 and CDR2: MGHRA, YSYEKL. There are 17 residues in the CDR3. Trimming removed 0 bases at V and 6 bases at J, with 17 bases between. CDR3 in amino acids: CASSQDPRRDGAGELFF. The CDR3 bases are TGCGCCAGCAGCCAAGATCCCCGGCGGGACGGCGCCGGGGAGCTGTTTTTT.

The chain joins TRBV4-3 to TRBJ2-5; D not resolved. Germline values: CDR1 LGHNA, CDR2 YSLEER. The CDR3 loop spans 13 amino acids. V was pared by 3 bases and J by 1 base, with 6 bases between. The CDR3 nucleotides are TGCGCCAGCAGCCAGCGGCCCCAAGAGACCCAGTACTTC. Residues: CASSQRPQETQYF.

This clone was picked up one time. V usage is TRBV30 and J usage is TRBJ1-5; D might be TRBD1 (5 bases). CDR3 length equals 13 residues. Per the germline V gene, CDR1 is GTSNPN and CDR2 is SVGIG (reference sequence). V shed 1 base and J shed 5 bases, with 9 bases lying between them. CDR3 sequence (DNA): TGTGCCTGGAGTGAAAGACAGCATCAGCCCCAGCATTTT. Its translation is CAWSERQHQPQHF.

In regard to this clone: This same CDR3 is encoded by further DNA sequences in the sample. This chain links TRBV6-5 with TRBJ2-7; 7 bases agree with TRBD1. V was clipped by 9 bases and J by 3 bases; unmatched bases: 5. In germline, CDR1 is MNHEY, CDR2 SVGAGI. The CDR3 sequence is 12 residues long. For the CDR3, the DNA is TGTGCCAGTAGCCGGGACAGCTACGAGCAGTACTTC. This sequence encodes CASSRDSYEQYF.

This chain joins TRBV6-5 and TRBJ2-7; perhaps TRBD1 as D (5 bases). The CDR3 length is 15 residues. V lost 2 bases and J 0 bases, leaving 11 bases between the germline ends. Germline CDR1 is MNHEY and CDR2 is SVGAGI. The CDR3 nucleotides are TGTGCCAGCAGTTACGTACAGGCTGGCTCCTACGAGCAGTACTTC. It translates to CASSYVQAGSYEQYF.

The chain is built from TRBV5-1 and TRBJ1-3; tentatively, D is TRBD1 (5 bases). CDR1 SGHRS and CDR2 YFSETQ come from the germline V gene. The CDR3 has 14 residues. V was shortened by 0 bases and J by 4 bases, with 8 bases between the two germline ends. CDR3 sequence reads: CASSLGQGGNTIYF. The CDR3 region has the DNA TGCGCCAGCAGCTTGGGGCAGGGCGGAAACACCATATATTTT. Complete variable domain (other parts from reference TRBV5-1 and TRBJ1-3): KAGVTQTPRYLIKTRGQQVTLSCSPISGHRSVSWYQQTPGQGLQFLFEYFSETQRNKGNFPGRFSGRQFSNSRSEMNVSTLELGDSALYLCASSLGQGGNTIYFGEGSWLTVV.

V and J are TRBV12-3 or TRBV12-4 and TRBJ2-1, with 10 bases that match TRBD1. The junction had 2 bases not matched to a gene; V was cut back by 0 bases and J by 15 bases. The CDR3 spans 12 residues. CDR3 amino acids: CASSLAGTGVFF. For the CDR3, the DNA is TGTGCCAGCAGTTTAGCCGGGACAGGGGTGTTCTTC.

The DNA for the CDR3 is TGTGCCAGCAGTGAAGCGCGGCAGGGCCGAGAGACCCAGTACTTC. Protein sequence: CASSEARQGRETQYF. The rearrangement links TRBV2 to TRBJ2-5; D possibly corresponds to TRBD1 (5 bases). V lost 0 bases to trimming and J lost 4 bases, with 12 bases between them. The V gene's germline CDR1 is SNHLY and CDR2 FYNNEI. The CDR3 contains 15 residues.

The J gene is TRBJ1-2, the V gene TRBV4-1; 9 positions agree with TRBD1. V lost 5 bases to trimming and J lost 7 bases; unmatched junction nucleotides: 11. Germline CDR1 reads MGHRA; CDR2 reads YSYEKL. The length of the CDR3 is 15 residues. CDR3 protein: CASSAQDRGRVGYTF. The CDR3 region has the DNA TGCGCCAGCAGCGCACAGGACAGGGGAAGAGTTGGCTACACCTTC.

V gene TRBV2 combines with J gene TRBJ1-4, with TRBD1 as a possible D gene (6 bases). The V and J ends lost 6 bases and 11 bases respectively, with 22 bases between them. This CDR3 spans 15 amino acids. Germline CDR1 is SNHLY and CDR2 is FYNNEI. CDR3 coding DNA: TGTGCCAGCAGCTACGAAGGCCCCCAAACAGGGAAACTGTTTTTT. Protein product: CASSYEGPQTGKLFF.

DNA for the CDR3: TGCGCCAGCAGCGGGGGACAGGGGAACGGGGAGCTGTTTTTT. It codes for CASSGGQGNGELFF. V and J are TRBV5-1 and TRBJ2-2, with 10 bases aligning to TRBD1. The germline CDR1 and CDR2 sequences are SGHRS and YFSETQ. J lost 7 bases, V lost 4 bases, and 4 bases had no gene match. The CDR3 has 14 amino acids. Complete variable domain (other parts from reference TRBV5-1 and TRBJ2-2): KAGVTQTPRYLIKTRGQQVTLSCSPISGHRSVSWYQQTPGQGLQFLFEYFSETQRNKGNFPGRFSGRQFSNSRSEMNVSTLELGDSALYLCASSGGQGNGELFFGEGSRLTVL.

This clone was counted a single time. This chain joins TRBV5-1 and TRBJ1-4, with TRBD1 identical over 10 bases. With 0 bases clipped from V and 10 bases from J, the junction kept 3 bases outside the gene matches. Germline V gene lookup returns CDR1 SGHRS and CDR2 YFSETQ. The CDR3 is 14 amino acids. In DNA, the CDR3 is TGCGCCAGCAGCTTGGGGACAGGGGGTCCAAAACTGTTTTTT. Its protein product is CASSLGTGGPKLFF.

This clone was counted a few times. V is TRBV5-1 and J is TRBJ2-1; 8 nucleotides line up with TRBD1. With 5 bases clipped from V and 8 bases from J, the junction kept 12 bases outside the gene matches. Per germline, CDR1 SGHRS and CDR2 YFSETQ. The CDR3 is 15 residues long. DNA of the CDR3: TGCGCCAGCAGGGCACCGGGACAGGTAGAGGATGAGCAGTTCTTC. It is translated as CASRAPGQVEDEQFF.

V and J are TRBV9 and TRBJ2-7, with 9 bases aligning to TRBD2. Germline loops: CDR1 SGDLS, CDR2 YYNGEE. V trimming: 4 bases; J trimming: 6 bases; junction bases outside the gene matches: 14. The CDR3 is made up of 16 amino acids. CDR3 in amino acids: CASSPQNAGGDVEQYF. CDR3 nucleotides: TGTGCCAGCAGCCCACAAAACGCGGGAGGGGACGTCGAGCAGTACTTC.

The rearrangement uses TRBV3-1 (or the pseudogene TRBV3-2) and TRBJ1-4; the match to TRBD1 covers 10 bases. This CDR3 region has 17 residues. Germline V gene sequence: CDR1 LGHDT, CDR2 YNNKEL (reference sequence). Trimming took 4 bases from V and 7 from J; bases not matched to a gene: 12. CDR3 sequence reads: CASSLWTGTGEGEKLFF. In DNA, the CDR3 is TGTGCCAGCAGCCTATGGACCGGGACAGGGGAGGGTGAAAAACTGTTTTTT.

The chain couples TRBV7-2 to TRBJ1-6, with unresolved D. Germline CDR1 SGHTA, CDR2 FQGNSA. This CDR3 comprises 13 residues. The ends were cut back, 5 bases at V and 8 bases at J, with 10 bases in the middle. In DNA form, the CDR3 reads TGTGCCAGCAGCCCTAATTCATATTCACCCCTCCACTTT. As protein: CASSPNSYSPLHF.

The chain recombines TRBV5-1 with TRBJ2-1; TRBD1 is a possible D gene (5 bases). The CDR3 runs to 15 residues. V was trimmed by 4 bases and J by 6 bases, leaving 17 bases between them. The germline CDR1 and CDR2 sequences are SGHRS and YFSETQ. The DNA of the CDR3 is TGCGCCAGCAGCGCCCGGCCGCGAAGGGGCAATGAGCAGTTCTTC. Encoded protein: CASSARPRRGNEQFF. Full variable domain (remainder filled in from reference TRBV5-1 and TRBJ2-1): KAGVTQTPRYLIKTRGQQVTLSCSPISGHRSVSWYQQTPGQGLQFLFEYFSETQRNKGNFPGRFSGRQFSNSRSEMNVSTLELGDSALYLCASSARPRRGNEQFFGPGTRLTVL.

The chain recombines TRBV7-9 with TRBJ2-1; 7 bases align to TRBD2. The junction had 12 bases not matched to a gene; V was cut back by 1 base and J by 0 bases. Germline loops: CDR1 SEHNR, CDR2 FQNEAQ (reference sequence). This CDR3 is 19 amino acids long. The CDR3: CASSLEGKIAGRSYNEQFF. The CDR3 bases are TGTGCCAGCAGCTTAGAGGGGAAGATAGCGGGCCGCTCCTACAATGAGCAGTTCTTC.

V is TRBV5-4 and J is TRBJ2-5; D is perhaps TRBD1 (6 bases). Germline V gene lookup returns CDR1 SGHNT and CDR2 YYREEE (reference sequence). Trimming took 2 bases from V and 2 from J, leaving 13 bases between them. There are 15 residues in the CDR3. The CDR3 loop is CASSLRTATQETQYF. The DNA for the CDR3 is TGTGCCAGCAGCTTAAGGACAGCAACACAAGAGACCCAGTACTTC.

The V and J genes are TRBV14 and TRBJ2-1; tentative D call: TRBD2 (6 bases). Germline values: CDR1 SGHDN, CDR2 FVKESK. The CDR3 loop spans 17 amino acids. The V end lost 4 bases, the J end lost 3 bases, and 19 bases lay between the germline ends. CDR3 amino acids: CASSRLPVGGVYNEQFF. CDR3 bases: TGTGCCAGCAGCCGATTACCCGTGGGGGGAGTCTACAATGAGCAGTTCTTC.